These T cell receptor beta chains were read from a single sample in a study of blood T cell repertoires in COVID-19. TCRdb's table, derived via immunoSEQ multiplex PCR, lists solely in-frame clones and lacks some. Among a few hundred thousand clones listed, around 80% were seen once. Sequencing used peripheral blood. These receptors originate from a woman in her sixties or seventies with acute or convalescent COVID-19. The CDR3 runs from the conserved cysteine through the conserved F or W. The D gene is left open where the match is weak. Not all rows give a size; the values are once, few, many and, for expanded clones, a class.

TRBV24-1	.	TRBJ2-3	TRBD1	TGTGCCACCAGTGACGCCGGGACAGGGACCACAGATACGCAGTATTTT	CATSDAGTGTTDTQYF
TRBV6-5	.	TRBJ2-1	TRBD2	TGTGCCAGCAGTCGCGCATCGGGGGGGGCTTTCGGGCAGTTCTTC	CASSRASGGAFGQFF
TRBV7-2	.	TRBJ1-5	.	TGTGCCAGCAGCTCCTCCCAAGGGGATCAGCCCCAGCATTTT	CASSSSQGDQPQHF
TRBV11-2	.	TRBJ2-3	.	TGTGCCAGCAGCCCCCGTACTAGAGCCCTGAGCACAGATACGCAGTATTTT	CASSPRTRALSTDTQYF
TRBV29-1	once	TRBJ2-5	.	TGCAGCGTTGAAGGCGAGATCGGGGGGACCCAGTACTTC	CSVEGEIGGTQYF
TRBV10-3	.	TRBJ2-2	TRBD1	TGTGCCATCAGTGAGGCCCTTCTGACAGGGGGCCCCGGGGAGCTGTTTTTT	CAISEALLTGGPGELFF
TRBV7-3	few	TRBJ1-2	.	TGTGCCAGCAGCTTAGCAGGGCAAGGCTACACCTTC	CASSLAGQGYTF
TRBV25-1	.	TRBJ1-6	TRBD1	TGTGCCAGCAGTGAATTAGCTAACAGGGGGCGGAATTCACCCCTCCACTTT	CASSELANRGRNSPLHF
TRBV9	.	TRBJ1-2	TRBD1	TGTGCCAGCAGCGTAATGGGGACAGACTTACCTCCCGATGGCTACACCTTC	CASSVMGTDLPPDGYTF
TRBV6-5	once	TRBJ1-4	.	TGTGCCAGCTCCCGAGGGGGTGATGAAAAACTGTTTTTT	CASSRGGDEKLFF
TRBV2	.	TRBJ1-3	.	TGTGCCAGCACCAGGGACTCTGGAAACACCATATATTTT	CASTRDSGNTIYF
TRBV11-2	.	TRBJ2-1	TRBD1	TGTGCCAGCAGCTTAACGGACAGGTTAATGTGGAATGAGCAGTTCTTC	CASSLTDRLMWNEQFF
TRBV7-8	once	TRBJ2-2	TRBD1	TGTGCCAGCAGCTTAACCCGGAGTCCGGGACAGGGGTCCGGGGAGCTGTTTTTT	CASSLTRSPGQGSGELFF
TRBV6-2/TRBV6-3	.	TRBJ2-7	.	TGTGCCAGCAGCCAACTTTACAGTCTCCAGTACTTC	CASSQLYSLQYF
TRBV4-1	.	TRBJ2-1	TRBD2	TGCGCCAGCAGCCAGAGTGCGGGGGGCCTTCCAGCCAATGAGCAGTTCTTC	CASSQSAGGLPANEQFF
TRBV18	.	TRBJ1-2	.	TGTGCCAGCTCACCCGATATTCGGGGGGACGGAGGCTACACCTTC	CASSPDIRGDGGYTF
TRBV5-1	.	TRBJ2-3	.	TGCGCCAGCAGCTTGGGAGTAGGCACAGATACGCAGTATTTT	CASSLGVGTDTQYF
TRBV12-3/TRBV12-4	once	TRBJ2-1	.	TGTGCCAGCCGGAGTATGGCCGATGAGCAGTTCTTC	CASRSMADEQFF
TRBV19	.	TRBJ1-4	TRBD1	TGTGCCAGTAGTATTTGGCGACAGGGAGGTGAAAAACTGTTTTTT	CASSIWRQGGEKLFF
TRBV7-9	.	TRBJ1-2	TRBD1	TGTGCCAGCAGTCCTAGGGACAGGAGCTATGGCTACACCTTC	CASSPRDRSYGYTF
TRBV5-8	.	TRBJ2-1	TRBD2	TGTGCCAGCAGCTTGCCTGGTGCTAGCGGGGGGACCTACAATGAGCAGTTCTTC	CASSLPGASGGTYNEQFF
TRBV18	.	TRBJ1-2	.	TGTGCCAGCTCACCGACGACAGGTCGGCTCCCTGGCTACACCTTC	CASSPTTGRLPGYTF
TRBV15	.	TRBJ1-4	.	TGTGCCACCAGCGGGGGGGCTGAAAAACTGTTTTTT	CATSGGAEKLFF
TRBV5-1	.	TRBJ2-7	TRBD1	TGCGCCAGCAGCCAGGGACAGGCCTACGAGCAGTACTTC	CASSQGQAYEQYF
TRBV19	.	TRBJ2-5	.	TGTGCCAGTTCCGACAGCGGGGAGACCCAGTACTTC	CASSDSGETQYF
TRBV12-5	.	TRBJ2-2	TRBD1	TGTGCTAGTGGTTTCATACAGGGGGCCGTCGGGGAGCTGTTTTTT	CASGFIQGAVGELFF
TRBV10-3	.	TRBJ2-7	TRBD1	TGTGCCATCAGTGATCCGGGACAGGGGGCTTACGAGCAGTACTTC	CAISDPGQGAYEQYF
TRBV6-5	.	TRBJ2-6	.	TGTGCCAGCAGTTCTTCCCCCGGGGCCAACGTCCTGACTTTC	CASSSSPGANVLTF
TRBV7-2	.	TRBJ2-5	.	TGTGCCAGCAGCTTAACAGGGTCTGGAGAGACCCAGTACTTC	CASSLTGSGETQYF
TRBV6-5	.	TRBJ2-6	TRBD1	TGTGCCAGCAGCGAGACAGGGTCTGGGGCCAACGTCCTGACTTTC	CASSETGSGANVLTF